Each of the 6 T cell receptor beta chains below was sequenced from the same sample in a study of T-cell reconstitution after alpha-beta-depleted transplantation in children. For TCRbeta, the library was prepared with unique molecular identifiers. From the PCR reads, TCRdb called clonotypes with MiXCR, one entry per CDR3 protein. Of about 980,000 distinct CDR3 sequences listed, 25% to 35% are singletons. The sample was PBMCs, mostly from graft donor cells, taken 360 days after TCRalphabeta/CD19-depleted stem cell transplant. These receptors were collected from a boy younger than two who had a stem cell transplant for SCID, so the T cells may come from the graft donor.

The sample holds many counts of this clonotype. V gene TRBV3-1 combines with J gene TRBJ2-7; maybe TRBD2 (6 bases). V was clipped by 8 bases and J by 1 base, with 15 bases between them. Germline V gene sequence: CDR1 LGHDT, CDR2 YNNKEL (reference sequence). This CDR3 has 14 amino acids. CDR3 amino acids: CASSTGGASYEQYF. The CDR3, as DNA: TGTGCCAGCTCAACAGGCGGGGCTTCCTACGAGCAGTACTTC.

There are many counts of this clonotype. This chain links TRBV12-3 or TRBV12-4 with TRBJ2-1; maybe TRBD2 (6 bases). V was trimmed by 3 bases and J by 7 bases, leaving 13 bases between them. This CDR3 has 14 residues. The CDR3 loop is CASSLGSGINEQFF. The DNA for the CDR3 is TGTGCCAGCAGTTTGGGTAGCGGTATTAATGAGCAGTTCTTC.

The chain combines TRBV5-1 with TRBJ2-2; D call uncertain. V shed 4 bases and J shed 7 bases, with 14 bases lying between them. CDR1 is SGHRS and CDR2 is YFSETQ in the germline V gene. CDR3 length: 14 residues. The chain's CDR3 is CASSPNTLNGELFF. DNA of the CDR3: TGCGCCAGCAGCCCCAATACCTTGAACGGGGAGCTGTTTTTT.

The chain is built from TRBV9 and TRBJ1-5, with 8 nucleotides matching TRBD1. The CDR3 runs 15 residues. CDR1 and CDR2 from the germline V gene are SGDLS and YYNGEE. The V and J ends lost 4 bases and 6 bases, in that order; junction bases with no gene match: 9. CDR3 residues: CASSPYGQGSQPQHF. DNA of the CDR3: TGTGCCAGCAGCCCTTACGGACAGGGAAGTCAGCCCCAGCATTTT.

This clonotype was observed a handful of times. The genes are TRBV5-1 and TRBJ2-7, with TRBD1 identical over 11 bases. This CDR3 has 16 amino acids. Germline loops: CDR1 SGHRS, CDR2 YFSETQ. The V gene end was trimmed by 3 bases and the J gene end by 4 bases; junction bases not matched to a gene: 9. CDR3 sequence reads: CASSSYPGTGGYEQYF. CDR3 nucleotides: TGCGCCAGCAGCTCATACCCCGGGACAGGGGGTTACGAGCAGTACTTC.

The chain is built from TRBV28 and TRBJ2-3; D remains unclear. The ends were cut back, 3 bases at V and 2 bases at J, with 6 bases in the middle. Germline V CDR1 and CDR2: MDHEN, SYDVKM. CDR3 length equals 13 residues. The CDR3 DNA is TGTGCCAGCAGTTTGTTTGACACAGATACGCAGTATTTT. It translates to CASSLFDTDTQYF.